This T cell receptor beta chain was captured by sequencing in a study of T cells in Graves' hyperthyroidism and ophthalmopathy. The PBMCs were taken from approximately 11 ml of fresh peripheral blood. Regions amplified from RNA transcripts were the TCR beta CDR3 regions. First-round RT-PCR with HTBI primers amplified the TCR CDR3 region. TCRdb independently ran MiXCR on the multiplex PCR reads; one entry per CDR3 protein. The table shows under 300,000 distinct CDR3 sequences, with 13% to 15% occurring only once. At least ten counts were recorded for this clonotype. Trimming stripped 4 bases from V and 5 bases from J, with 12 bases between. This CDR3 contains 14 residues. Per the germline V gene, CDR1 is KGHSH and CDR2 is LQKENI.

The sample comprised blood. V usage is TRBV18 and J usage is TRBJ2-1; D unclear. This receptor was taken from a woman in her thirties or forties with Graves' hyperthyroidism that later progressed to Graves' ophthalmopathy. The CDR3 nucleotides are TGTGCCAGCTCACTTACCGGGTCTAACAATGAGCAGTTCTTC. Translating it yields CASSLTGSNNEQFF.